The clone carrying this T cell receptor beta chain has more than one count but fewer than ten. Its antigen is not identified. Germline values: CDR1 GTSNPN, CDR2 SVGIG (reference sequence). The CDR3 is made up of 17 amino acids. Losses at the gene ends were 1 base for V and 3 bases for J; bases not matched to a gene: 11. This sample is drawn from a study of CD8 T cells in Susac syndrome. When the RNA was reverse transcribed, random hexamers were used with an input of roughly 0.5 to 1 ug. TCRdb re-called the immunoSEQ multiplex PCR reads through MiXCR, storing one row per CDR3 protein. The profile shows fewer than 350,000 distinct CDR3 sequences, roughly nine tenths of them singletons. General study results and limits: As the study acknowledged, the number of individuals in its TCR sequencing and HLA analysis was relatively small.

TCR beta was sequenced from blood CD8+ and CD4+ T cells. Included as multiple sclerosis controls were treatment-naive patients who had stable or active relapsing-remitting disease. The CD8+ and CD4+ T cells were isolated magnetically using a negative isolation approach, whereas the TEMRA cells were enriched by FACS. V is TRBV30 and J is TRBJ2-7, with 11 bases that match TRBD1. This TCR came from a human donor with multiple sclerosis. Sequenced input: CD4+ T cells from PBMCs. CDR3: CAWSGPGGTGGIYEQYF. CDR3 nucleotide sequence: TGTGCCTGGAGTGGACCTGGGGGGACAGGGGGAATCTACGAGCAGTACTTC.